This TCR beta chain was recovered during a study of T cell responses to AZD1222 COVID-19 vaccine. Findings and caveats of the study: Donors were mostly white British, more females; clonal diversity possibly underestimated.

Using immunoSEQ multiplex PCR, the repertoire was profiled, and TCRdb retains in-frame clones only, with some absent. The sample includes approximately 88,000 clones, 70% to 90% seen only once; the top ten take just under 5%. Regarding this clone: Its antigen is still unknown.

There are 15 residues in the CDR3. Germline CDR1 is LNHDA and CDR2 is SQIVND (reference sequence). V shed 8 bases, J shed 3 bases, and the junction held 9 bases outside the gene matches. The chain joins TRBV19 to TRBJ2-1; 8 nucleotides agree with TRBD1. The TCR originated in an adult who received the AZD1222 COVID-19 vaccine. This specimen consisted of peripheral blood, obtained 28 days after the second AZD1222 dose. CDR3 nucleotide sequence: TGTGCCAGTCAAAGGACCGGGACAGGCTACAATGAGCAGTTCTTC. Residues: CASQRTGTGYNEQFF.